This T cell receptor (beta chain) is drawn from a study of blood T cells in healthy people across ages. This clonotype was observed a few times. Its antigen remains unknown. The second PCR ran about 6 to 12 cycles with a sample-barcoded 5' primer and J-beta primers. Paired-end reads containing CDR3 totaled no fewer than 2.5 million for each sample. Using its own MiXCR run on the 5' RACE reads, TCRdb lists one record per CDR3 protein. Among 1.8 million or so distinct CDR3 sequences, 39% were seen once, and the ten largest hold 23%. Overall study findings and caveats: Per million T cells, TCR beta diversity dropped roughly linearly as age increased.

The authors isolated at least 6 million PBMCs per sample. V gave up 2 bases and J gave up 4 bases, with 12 bases separating them. The CDR3 extends over 15 amino acids. This sequence was found in a human donor in good health. The chain couples TRBV12-3 or TRBV12-4 to TRBJ2-1; maybe TRBD2 (7 bases). The specimen was blood. Here the CDR3 reads CASSLRGGKYNEQFF. The CDR3 DNA is TGTGCCAGCAGTTTAAGGGGGGGGAAATACAATGAGCAGTTCTTC.